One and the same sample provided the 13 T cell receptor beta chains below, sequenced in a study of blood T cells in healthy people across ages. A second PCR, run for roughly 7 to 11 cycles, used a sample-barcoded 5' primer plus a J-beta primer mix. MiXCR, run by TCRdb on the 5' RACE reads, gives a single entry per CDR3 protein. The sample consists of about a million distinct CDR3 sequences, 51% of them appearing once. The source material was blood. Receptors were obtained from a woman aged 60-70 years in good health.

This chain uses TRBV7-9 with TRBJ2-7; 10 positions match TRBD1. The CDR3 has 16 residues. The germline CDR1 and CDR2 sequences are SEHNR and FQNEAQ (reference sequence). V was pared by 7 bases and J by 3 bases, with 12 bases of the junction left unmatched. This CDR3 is CASTPTGTGDVYEQYF. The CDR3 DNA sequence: TGTGCCAGCACCCCCACCGGGACAGGGGATGTCTACGAGCAGTACTTC.

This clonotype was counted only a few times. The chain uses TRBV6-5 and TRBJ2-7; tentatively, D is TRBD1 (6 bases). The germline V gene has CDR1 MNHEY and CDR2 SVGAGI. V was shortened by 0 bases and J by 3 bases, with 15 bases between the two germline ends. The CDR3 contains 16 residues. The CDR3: CASSYSMSGQRYEQYF. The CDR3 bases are TGTGCCAGCAGTTACTCGATGTCCGGACAGCGCTACGAGCAGTACTTC.

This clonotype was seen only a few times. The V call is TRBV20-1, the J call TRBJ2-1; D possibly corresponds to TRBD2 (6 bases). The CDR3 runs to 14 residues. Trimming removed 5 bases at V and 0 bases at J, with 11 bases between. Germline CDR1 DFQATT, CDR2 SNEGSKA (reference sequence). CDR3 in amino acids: CSARRGGSYNEQFF. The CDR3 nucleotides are TGCAGTGCTCGGCGGGGTGGCTCCTACAATGAGCAGTTCTTC.

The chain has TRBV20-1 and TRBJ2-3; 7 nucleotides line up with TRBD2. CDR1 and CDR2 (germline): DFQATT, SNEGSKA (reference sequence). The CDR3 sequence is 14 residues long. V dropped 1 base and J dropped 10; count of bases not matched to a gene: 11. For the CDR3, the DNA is TGCAGTGCTAGAGCAATAGGGGAGGGGATCGCGCAGTATTTT. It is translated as CSARAIGEGIAQYF.

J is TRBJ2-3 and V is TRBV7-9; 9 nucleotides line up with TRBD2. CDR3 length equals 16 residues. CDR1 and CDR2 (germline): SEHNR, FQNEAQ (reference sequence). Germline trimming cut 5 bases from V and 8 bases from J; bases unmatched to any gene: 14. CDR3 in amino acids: CASSPSSPREGSTQYF. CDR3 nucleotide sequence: TGTGCCAGCAGCCCGTCGTCCCCGCGGGAGGGCTCTACGCAGTATTTT.

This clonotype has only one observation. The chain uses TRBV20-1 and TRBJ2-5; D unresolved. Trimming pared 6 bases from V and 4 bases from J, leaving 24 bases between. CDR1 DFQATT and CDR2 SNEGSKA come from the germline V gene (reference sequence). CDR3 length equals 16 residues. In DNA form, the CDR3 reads TGCAGTGCCAGACCCCCCACGGCTATCCTTTCAGAGACCCAGTACTTC. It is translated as CSARPPTAILSETQYF.

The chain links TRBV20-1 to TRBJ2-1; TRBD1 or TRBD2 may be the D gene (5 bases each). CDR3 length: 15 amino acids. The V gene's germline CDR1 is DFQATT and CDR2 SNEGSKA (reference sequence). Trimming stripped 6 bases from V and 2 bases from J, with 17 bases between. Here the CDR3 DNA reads TGCAGTGCCCCGATGGGACGGCGCACCTACAATGAGCAGTTCTTC. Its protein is CSAPMGRRTYNEQFF.

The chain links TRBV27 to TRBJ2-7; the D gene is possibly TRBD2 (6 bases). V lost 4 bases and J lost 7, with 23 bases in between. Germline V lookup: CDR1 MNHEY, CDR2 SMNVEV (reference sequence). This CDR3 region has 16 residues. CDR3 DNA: TGTGCCAGCAGTTCCATGGAGCCGGAGGGCCTGGGGGAGCAGTACTTC. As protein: CASSSMEPEGLGEQYF.

The CDR3 DNA is TGCAGTACCCAAGGAGACTACACCTTC. Translation gives CSTQGDYTF. V gene TRBV20-1 combines with J gene TRBJ1-2, with D unclear. V was clipped by 8 bases and J by 10 bases, with 11 bases between them. The CDR3 is made up of 9 amino acids. The germline CDR1 and CDR2 sequences are DFQATT and SNEGSKA (reference sequence).

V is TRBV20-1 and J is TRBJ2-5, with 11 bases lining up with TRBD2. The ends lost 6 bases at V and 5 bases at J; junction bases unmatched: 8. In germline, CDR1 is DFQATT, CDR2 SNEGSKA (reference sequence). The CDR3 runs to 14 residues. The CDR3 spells CSALSTSGSETQYF. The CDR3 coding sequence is TGCAGTGCCTTGAGCACTAGCGGGAGCGAGACCCAGTACTTC.

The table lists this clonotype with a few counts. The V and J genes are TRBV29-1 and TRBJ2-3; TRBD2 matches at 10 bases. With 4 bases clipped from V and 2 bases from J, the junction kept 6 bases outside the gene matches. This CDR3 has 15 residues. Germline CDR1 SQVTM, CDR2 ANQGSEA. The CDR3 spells CSVVKREGTTDTQYF. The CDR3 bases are TGCAGCGTTGTAAAGCGGGAGGGAACCACAGATACGCAGTATTTT.

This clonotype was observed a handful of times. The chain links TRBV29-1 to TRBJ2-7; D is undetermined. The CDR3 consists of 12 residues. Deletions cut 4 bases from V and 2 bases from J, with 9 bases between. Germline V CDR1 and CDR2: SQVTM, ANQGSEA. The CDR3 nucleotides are TGCAGCGTTGGTCTAGGCGCCTACGAGCAGTACTTC. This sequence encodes CSVGLGAYEQYF.

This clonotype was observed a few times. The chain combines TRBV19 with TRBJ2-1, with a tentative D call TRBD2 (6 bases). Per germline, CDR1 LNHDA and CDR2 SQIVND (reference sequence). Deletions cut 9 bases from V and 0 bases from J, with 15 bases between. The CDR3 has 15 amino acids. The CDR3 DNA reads TGTGCCAGCGGGGACTTTAGCGACTCCTACAATGAGCAGTTCTTC. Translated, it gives CASGDFSDSYNEQFF.